This T cell receptor (beta chain) is from a study of blood T cell repertoires in COVID-19. Study-wide context: Some COVID-19 samples were acute and others convalescent; all came from the United States, Italy and Spain. Sources were T cells, B-cell-depleted T cells, or PBMCs; the material itself was cDNA or gDNA.

The V end was cut by 4 bases, the J end by 0 bases, with 15 bases between. The CDR3 length is 16 residues. Germline assignment: CDR1 SGHTA and CDR2 FQGNSA. Original processing methods: For nucleated cells, counts were estimated from reference gene primer amplification. Generated by immunoSEQ multiplex PCR, the TCRdb table keeps only in-frame clones and is missing some. That table is the source of V, J and clone size, and D and trimming were worked out from the DNA. The sample has hundreds of thousands of clones, approximately 83% seen once. The clonotype originates from a middle-aged woman with active or convalescent COVID-19. The sample taken for sequencing was peripheral blood. The chain links TRBV7-2 to TRBJ2-5; a weak D match, TRBD2 (6 bases). CDR3 amino acids: CASSSFAGRYQETQYF. The CDR3 DNA is TGTGCCAGCAGCTCCTTCGCGGGGCGGTACCAAGAGACCCAGTACTTC.